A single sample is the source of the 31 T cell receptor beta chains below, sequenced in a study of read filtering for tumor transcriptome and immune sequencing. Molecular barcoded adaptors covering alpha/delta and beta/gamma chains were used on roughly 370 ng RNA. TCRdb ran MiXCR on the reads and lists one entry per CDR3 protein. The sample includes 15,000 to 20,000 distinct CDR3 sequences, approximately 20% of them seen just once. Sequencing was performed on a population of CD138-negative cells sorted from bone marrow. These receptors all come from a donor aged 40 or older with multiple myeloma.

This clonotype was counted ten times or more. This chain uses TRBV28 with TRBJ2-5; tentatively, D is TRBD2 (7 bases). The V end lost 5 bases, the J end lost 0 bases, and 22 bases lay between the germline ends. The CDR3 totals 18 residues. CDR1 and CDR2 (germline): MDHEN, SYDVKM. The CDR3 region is CASSTPGASGPYQETQYF. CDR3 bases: TGTGCCAGCAGTACCCCGGGGGCTAGCGGACCGTACCAAGAGACCCAGTACTTC.

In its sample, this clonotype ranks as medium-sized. The CDR3 is CASSRSALEQFF. Written as DNA, the CDR3 is TGTGCCAGCAGCCGGTCGGCCCTCGAGCAGTTCTTC. The chain employs TRBV14 and TRBJ2-1; D is unresolved. Per germline, CDR1 SGHDN and CDR2 FVKESK. The CDR3 is made up of 12 amino acids. Trimming removed 4 bases at V and 10 bases at J, with 11 bases between.

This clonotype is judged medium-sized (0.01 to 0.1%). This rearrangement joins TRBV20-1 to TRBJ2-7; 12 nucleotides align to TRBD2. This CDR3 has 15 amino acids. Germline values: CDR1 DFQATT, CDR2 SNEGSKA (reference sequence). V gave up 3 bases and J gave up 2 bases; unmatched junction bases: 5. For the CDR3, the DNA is TGCAGTGCTAGGGTGACTAGCGGGAGTCCCTACGAGCAGTACTTC. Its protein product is CSARVTSGSPYEQYF.

Here the CDR3 reads CASSQDRGGQPQHF. CDR3 bases: TGCGCCAGCAGCCAAGATAGGGGAGGCCAGCCCCAGCATTTT. V and J are TRBV4-3 and TRBJ1-5, with D perhaps TRBD1 (5 bases). This CDR3 has 14 amino acids. V dropped 0 bases and J dropped 7 bases, with 10 bases sitting between them. The germline V gene encodes CDR1 LGHNA and CDR2 YSLEER.

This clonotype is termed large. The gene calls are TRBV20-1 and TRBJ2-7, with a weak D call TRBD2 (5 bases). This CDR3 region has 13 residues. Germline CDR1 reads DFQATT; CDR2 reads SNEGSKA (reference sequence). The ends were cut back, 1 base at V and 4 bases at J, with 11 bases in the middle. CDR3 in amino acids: CSARGRREYEQYF. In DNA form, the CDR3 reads TGCAGTGCTAGAGGGCGCCGGGAATACGAGCAGTACTTC.

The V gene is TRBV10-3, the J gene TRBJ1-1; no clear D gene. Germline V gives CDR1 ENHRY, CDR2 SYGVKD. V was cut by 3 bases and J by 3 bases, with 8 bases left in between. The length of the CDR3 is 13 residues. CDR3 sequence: CAISDTFDTEAFF. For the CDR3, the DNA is TGTGCCATCAGTGATACCTTCGACACTGAAGCTTTCTTT.

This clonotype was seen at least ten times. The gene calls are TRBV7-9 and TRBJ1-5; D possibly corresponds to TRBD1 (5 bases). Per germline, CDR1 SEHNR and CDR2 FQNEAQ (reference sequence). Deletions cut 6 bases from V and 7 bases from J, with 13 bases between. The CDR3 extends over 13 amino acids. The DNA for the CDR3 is TGTGCCAGCAGGGCAAAGGGGTTCCAGCCCCAGCATTTT. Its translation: CASRAKGFQPQHF.

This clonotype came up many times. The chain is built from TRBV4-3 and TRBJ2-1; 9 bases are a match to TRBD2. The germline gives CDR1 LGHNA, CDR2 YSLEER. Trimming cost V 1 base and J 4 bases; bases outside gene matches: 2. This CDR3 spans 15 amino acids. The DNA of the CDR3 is TGCGCCAGCAGCCAAGGGCTAGCGGGGTACAATGAGCAGTTCTTC. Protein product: CASSQGLAGYNEQFF.

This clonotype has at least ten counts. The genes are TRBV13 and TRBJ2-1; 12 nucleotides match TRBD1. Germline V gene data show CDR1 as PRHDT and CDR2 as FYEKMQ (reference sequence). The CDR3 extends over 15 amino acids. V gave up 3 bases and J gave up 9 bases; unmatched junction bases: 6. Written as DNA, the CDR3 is TGTGCCAGCAGCTTGGGACAGGGGGCGCGGGTTGAGCAGTTCTTC. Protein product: CASSLGQGARVEQFF.

The CDR3: CSARDGTYYEQYF. The CDR3 DNA sequence: TGCAGTGCTAGAGATGGGACTTACTACGAGCAGTACTTC. V gene TRBV20-1 combines with J gene TRBJ2-7; tentatively, D is TRBD2 (6 bases). V lost 0 bases and J 3 bases, leaving 9 bases between the germline ends. From germline, CDR1 is DFQATT and CDR2 SNEGSKA (reference sequence). The CDR3 has 13 residues.

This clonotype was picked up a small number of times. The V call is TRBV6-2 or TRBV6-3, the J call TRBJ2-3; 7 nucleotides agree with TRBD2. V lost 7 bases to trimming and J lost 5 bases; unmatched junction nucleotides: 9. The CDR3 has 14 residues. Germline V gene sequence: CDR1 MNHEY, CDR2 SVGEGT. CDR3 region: CASTYTGTIDTQYF. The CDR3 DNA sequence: TGTGCCAGCACCTACACCGGGACTATAGATACGCAGTATTTT.

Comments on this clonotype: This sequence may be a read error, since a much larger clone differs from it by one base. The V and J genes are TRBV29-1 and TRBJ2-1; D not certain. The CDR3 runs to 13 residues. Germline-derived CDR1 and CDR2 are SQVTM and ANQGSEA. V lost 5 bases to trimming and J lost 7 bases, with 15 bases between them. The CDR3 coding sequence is TGCAGCGTTATCTCCGGGTCAAGAAATGAGCAGTTCTTC. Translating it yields CSVISGSRNEQFF.

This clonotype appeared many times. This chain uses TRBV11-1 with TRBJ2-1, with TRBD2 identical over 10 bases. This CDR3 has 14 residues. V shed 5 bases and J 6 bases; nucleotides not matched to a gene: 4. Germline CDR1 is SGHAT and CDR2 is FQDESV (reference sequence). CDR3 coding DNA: TGTGCCAGCAGCACATGGACTAGCGGCAATGAGCAGTTCTTC. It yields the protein CASSTWTSGNEQFF.

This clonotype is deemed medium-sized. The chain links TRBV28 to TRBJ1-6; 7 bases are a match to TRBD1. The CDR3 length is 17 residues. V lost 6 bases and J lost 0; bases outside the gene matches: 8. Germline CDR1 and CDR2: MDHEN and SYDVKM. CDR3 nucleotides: TGTGCCAGCAGAGGCCTCGACAGGGCCTCCTATAATTCACCCCTCCACTTT. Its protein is CASRGLDRASYNSPLHF.

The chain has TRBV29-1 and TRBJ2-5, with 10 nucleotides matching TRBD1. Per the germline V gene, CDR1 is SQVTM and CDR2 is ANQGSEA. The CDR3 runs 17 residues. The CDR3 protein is CSFQGGPGQGNGETQYF. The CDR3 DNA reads TGCAGTTTTCAAGGGGGGCCGGGACAGGGGAATGGAGAGACCCAGTACTTC.

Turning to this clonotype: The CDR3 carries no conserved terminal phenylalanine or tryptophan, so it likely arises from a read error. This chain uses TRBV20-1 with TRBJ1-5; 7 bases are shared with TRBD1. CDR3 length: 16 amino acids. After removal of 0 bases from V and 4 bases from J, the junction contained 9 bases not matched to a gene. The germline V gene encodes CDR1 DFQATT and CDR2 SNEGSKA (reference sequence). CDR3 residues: CSARDSGTALNQPQHS. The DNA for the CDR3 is TGCAGTGCTAGAGACTCCGGGACAGCTTTAAATCAGCCCCAGCATTCT.

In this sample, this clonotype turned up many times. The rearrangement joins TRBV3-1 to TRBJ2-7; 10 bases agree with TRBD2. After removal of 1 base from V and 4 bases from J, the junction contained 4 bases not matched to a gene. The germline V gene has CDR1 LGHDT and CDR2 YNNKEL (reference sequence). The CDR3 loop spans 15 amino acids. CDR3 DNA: TGTGCCAGCAGCCAAGCAGCGGGAGGGGGATACGAGCAGTACTTC. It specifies CASSQAAGGGYEQYF.

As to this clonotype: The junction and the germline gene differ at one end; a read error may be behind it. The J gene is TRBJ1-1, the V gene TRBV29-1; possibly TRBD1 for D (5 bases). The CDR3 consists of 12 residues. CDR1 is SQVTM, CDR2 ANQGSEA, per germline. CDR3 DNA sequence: TGCAGCCCAGGGAGCGTGAAAACTGAAGCTTTCTTT. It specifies CSPGSVKTEAFF.

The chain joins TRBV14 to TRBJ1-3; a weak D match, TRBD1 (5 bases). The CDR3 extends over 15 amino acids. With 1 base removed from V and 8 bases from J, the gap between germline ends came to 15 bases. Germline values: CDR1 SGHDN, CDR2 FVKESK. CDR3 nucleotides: TGTGCCAGCAGCCAAGCAGGGCCCTTTCGGGACACCATATATTTT. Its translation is CASSQAGPFRDTIYF.

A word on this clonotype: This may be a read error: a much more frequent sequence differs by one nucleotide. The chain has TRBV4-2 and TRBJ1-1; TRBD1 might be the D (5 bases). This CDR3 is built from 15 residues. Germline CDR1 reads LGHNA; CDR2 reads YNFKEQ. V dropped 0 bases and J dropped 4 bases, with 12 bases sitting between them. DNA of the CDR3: TGTGCCAGCAGCCAAGACCGGGGCATGAGCACTGAAGCTTTCTTT. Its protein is CASSQDRGMSTEAFF.

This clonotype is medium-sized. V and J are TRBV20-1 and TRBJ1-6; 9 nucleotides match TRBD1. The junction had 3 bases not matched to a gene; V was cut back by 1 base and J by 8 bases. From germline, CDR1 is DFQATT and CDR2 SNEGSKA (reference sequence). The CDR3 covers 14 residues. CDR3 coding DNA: TGCAGTGCTAGAGGAGACAGGGGGGATTCACCCCTCCACTTT. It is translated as CSARGDRGDSPLHF.

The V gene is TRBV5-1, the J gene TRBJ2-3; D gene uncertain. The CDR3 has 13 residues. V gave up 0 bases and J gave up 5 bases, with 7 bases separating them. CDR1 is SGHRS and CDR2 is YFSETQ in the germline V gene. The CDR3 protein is CASSLVVEDTQYF. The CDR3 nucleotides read TGCGCCAGCAGCTTGGTAGTGGAAGATACGCAGTATTTT.

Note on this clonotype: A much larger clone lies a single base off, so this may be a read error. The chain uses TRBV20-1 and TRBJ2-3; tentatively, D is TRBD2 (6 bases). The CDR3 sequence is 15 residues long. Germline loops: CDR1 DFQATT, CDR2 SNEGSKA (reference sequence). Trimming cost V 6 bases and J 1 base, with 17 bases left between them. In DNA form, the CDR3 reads TGCAGTGCGCCAGACAAGCGGGCGCGCACAGATACGCAGTATTTT. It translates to CSAPDKRARTDTQYF.

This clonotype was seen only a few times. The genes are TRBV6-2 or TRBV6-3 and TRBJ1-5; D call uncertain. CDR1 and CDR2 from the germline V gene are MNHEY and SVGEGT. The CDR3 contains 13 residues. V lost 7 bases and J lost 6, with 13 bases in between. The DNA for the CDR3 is TGTGCCAGCAAAGAAGCTATAGGTCAGCCCCAGCATTTT. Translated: CASKEAIGQPQHF.

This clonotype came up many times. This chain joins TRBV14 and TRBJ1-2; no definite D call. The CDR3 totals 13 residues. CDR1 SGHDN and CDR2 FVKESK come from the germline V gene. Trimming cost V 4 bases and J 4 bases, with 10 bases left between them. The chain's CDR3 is CASSPGRSYGYTF. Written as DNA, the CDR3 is TGTGCCAGCAGCCCAGGACGGAGCTATGGCTACACCTTC.

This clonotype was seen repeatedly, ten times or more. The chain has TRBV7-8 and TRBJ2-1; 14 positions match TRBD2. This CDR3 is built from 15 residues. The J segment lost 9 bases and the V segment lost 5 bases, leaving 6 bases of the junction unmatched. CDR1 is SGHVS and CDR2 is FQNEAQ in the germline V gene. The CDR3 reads CASSLGTSGSLEQFF. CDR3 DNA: TGTGCCAGCAGCCTTGGGACTAGCGGGAGTCTTGAGCAGTTCTTC.

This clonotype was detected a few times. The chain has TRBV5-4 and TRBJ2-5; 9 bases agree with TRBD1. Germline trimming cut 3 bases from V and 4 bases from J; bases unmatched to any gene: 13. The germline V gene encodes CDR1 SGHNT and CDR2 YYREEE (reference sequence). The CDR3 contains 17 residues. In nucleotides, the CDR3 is TGTGCCAGCAGCTCTTATTCCGGGACAGGGAGGGGAGAGACCCAGTACTTC. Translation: CASSSYSGTGRGETQYF.

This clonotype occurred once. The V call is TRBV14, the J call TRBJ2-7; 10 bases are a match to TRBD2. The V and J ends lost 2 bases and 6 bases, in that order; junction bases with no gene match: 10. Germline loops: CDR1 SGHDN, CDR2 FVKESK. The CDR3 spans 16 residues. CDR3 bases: TGTGCCAGCAGCCAAATCCCGGGAGCGGGAGGGCGCGAGCAGTACTTC. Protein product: CASSQIPGAGGREQYF.

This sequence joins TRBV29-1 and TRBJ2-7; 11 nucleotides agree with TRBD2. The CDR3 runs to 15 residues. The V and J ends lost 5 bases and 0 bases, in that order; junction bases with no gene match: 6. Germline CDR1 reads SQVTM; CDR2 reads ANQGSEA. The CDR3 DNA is TGCAGCGTTTTGACTAGCGGGGTCAGCTCCTACGAGCAGTACTTC. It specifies CSVLTSGVSSYEQYF.

The CDR3 loop is CASSHGGQGREQYF. The CDR3 region has the DNA TGTGCCAGCAGCCATGGTGGACAGGGAAGGGAGCAGTACTTC. J is TRBJ2-7 and V is TRBV14; 8 positions agree with TRBD1. V trimming: 3 bases; J trimming: 7 bases; junction bases outside the gene matches: 8. This CDR3 is 14 amino acids long. Germline loops: CDR1 SGHDN, CDR2 FVKESK.

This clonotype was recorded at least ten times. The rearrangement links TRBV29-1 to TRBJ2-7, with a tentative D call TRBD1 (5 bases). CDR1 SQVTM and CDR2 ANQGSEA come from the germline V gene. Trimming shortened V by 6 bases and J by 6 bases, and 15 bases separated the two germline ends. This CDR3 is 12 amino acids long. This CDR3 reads CSVAEQGLEQYF. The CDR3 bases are TGCAGCGTCGCGGAGCAGGGCCTCGAGCAGTACTTC.